This T cell receptor (beta chain) emerged from a study of blood T cell repertoires in COVID-19. Study as a whole: From the United States, Italy and Spain came samples of acute and convalescent COVID-19. The analysed material was cDNA or gDNA that came from T cells, B-cell-depleted T cells, or PBMCs.

The CDR3 runs to 15 residues. J gave up 0 bases and V 4 bases, and 7 bases lay outside the gene matches. Germline CDR1 and CDR2: SGDLS and YYNGEE. In the authors' workflow: The assay estimated nucleated cells by amplifying reference gene primers. Using immunoSEQ multiplex PCR, the repertoire was profiled, and TCRdb retains in-frame clones only, with some absent. Clone size and V and J calls were adopted from that table, with D and trimming inferred from the DNA. This sample has about 180,000 clones; about 83% occur once, and the top ten carry less than 2%. The chain couples TRBV9 to TRBJ2-7; 7 nucleotides align to TRBD1. Specimen: peripheral blood. The receptor was isolated from a human donor in a cohort sampled during active COVID-19. The CDR3 is CASSPQGVVSYEQYF. The CDR3 DNA sequence: TGTGCCAGCAGCCCCCAGGGGGTGGTCTCCTACGAGCAGTACTTC.